This entry lists 19 T cell receptor beta chains sequenced from one sample in a study of cytomegalovirus exposure and HLA in healthy donors. PCR primers comprised 60 Vbeta and 13 Jbeta primers. Clones were read by immunoSEQ multiplex PCR, and TCRdb kept only the in-frame ones, dropping some. The sample has some 150,000 clones; approximately 67% are singletons. Sequenced material: PBMCs. These TCRs come from a man in his forties or fifties in good health and CMV-seronegative.

CDR3 sequence: CAWSVGTGNFYEQYF. In DNA, the CDR3 is TGTGCCTGGAGTGTAGGGACAGGGAATTTCTACGAGCAGTACTTC. The chain joins TRBV30 to TRBJ2-7; 9 bases align to TRBD1. The CDR3 totals 15 residues. CDR1 is GTSNPN and CDR2 is SVGIG in the germline V gene (reference sequence). Trimming cost V 0 bases and J 3 bases; bases outside gene matches: 6.

The rearrangement uses TRBV25-1 and TRBJ1-2; maybe TRBD1 (6 bases). The CDR3 length is 13 residues. The germline CDR1 and CDR2 sequences are MGHDK and SYGVNS. V lost 5 bases and J 8 bases, leaving 15 bases between the germline ends. CDR3 nucleotide sequence: TGTGCCAGCAGTCCTAGGGGGGGGTCCGGCTACACCTTC. It translates to CASSPRGGSGYTF.

The rearrangement uses TRBV7-9 and TRBJ2-1; 7 bases match TRBD2. CDR3 length: 16 residues. J lost 0 bases, V lost 5 bases, and 7 bases had no gene match. Per the germline V gene, CDR1 is SEHNR and CDR2 is FQNEAQ (reference sequence). The CDR3 spells CASSGPLAASYNEQFF. CDR3 in DNA: TGTGCCAGCAGCGGCCCTCTAGCGGCCTCCTACAATGAGCAGTTCTTC.

CDR3 in amino acids: CSATPRREGYEQYF. In DNA form, the CDR3 reads TGCAGCGCTACCCCCCGGCGGGAGGGCTACGAGCAGTACTTC. This sequence joins TRBV29-1 and TRBJ2-7, with 9 nucleotides matching TRBD2. Germline CDR1 and CDR2: SQVTM and ANQGSEA. After removal of 7 bases from V and 3 bases from J, the junction contained 10 bases not matched to a gene. The length of the CDR3 is 14 residues.

J is TRBJ2-7 and V is TRBV7-9, with D perhaps matching TRBD1 (6 bases). CDR3 length equals 13 residues. Looked up from germline, CDR1 is SEHNR and CDR2 is FQNEAQ (reference sequence). V was pared by 4 bases and J by 6 bases, with 13 bases between. The CDR3 nucleotides read TGTGCCAGCAGCTATACAGGGAAGGGCGAGCAGTACTTC. Amino acids: CASSYTGKGEQYF.

The chain has TRBV7-9 and TRBJ1-1; D perhaps matches TRBD1 (5 bases). Trimming removed 3 bases from V and 9 bases from J, with 11 bases in between. The CDR3 contains 12 residues. From germline, CDR1 is SEHNR and CDR2 FQNEAQ (reference sequence). CDR3 DNA: TGTGCCAGCAGCTTCGGGGGTAATCAAGCTTTCTTT. Translated: CASSFGGNQAFF.

In DNA, the CDR3 is TGTGCCAGCAGTGTAAGACAGGGGGCATCGGATACGCAGTATTTT. Translation gives CASSVRQGASDTQYF. The V and J genes are TRBV2 and TRBJ2-3, with 10 bases that match TRBD1. Germline-derived CDR1 and CDR2 are SNHLY and FYNNEI. The CDR3 runs 15 residues. Germline trimming cut 4 bases from V and 6 bases from J; bases unmatched to any gene: 7. Complete variable domain (other parts from reference TRBV2 and TRBJ2-3): EPEVTQTPSHQVTQMGQEVILRCVPISNHLYFYWYRQILGQKVEFLVSFYNNEISEKSEIFDDQFSVERPDGSNFTLKIRSTKLEDSAMYFCASSVRQGASDTQYFGPGTRLTVL.

This rearrangement joins TRBV5-4 to TRBJ2-1, with 12 nucleotides matching TRBD2. V dropped 2 bases and J dropped 5; count of bases not matched to a gene: 11. Germline V gene lookup returns CDR1 SGHNT and CDR2 YYREEE (reference sequence). The CDR3 consists of 18 residues. CDR3: CASSFRTSGVGIDNEQFF. The CDR3 DNA is TGTGCCAGCAGCTTCCGGACTAGCGGGGTCGGAATTGACAATGAGCAGTTCTTC.

The chain is built from TRBV5-1 and TRBJ2-2; perhaps TRBD1 as D (5 bases). V was cut by 0 bases and J by 1 base, with 13 bases left in between. Looked up from germline, CDR1 is SGHRS and CDR2 is YFSETQ. The CDR3 totals 17 residues. CDR3 region: CASSLVGVGENTGELFF. As DNA, the CDR3 is TGCGCCAGCAGCTTGGTAGGGGTAGGAGAGAACACCGGGGAGCTGTTTTTT.

The V gene is TRBV30, the J gene TRBJ2-1; possibly TRBD2 for D (6 bases). V lost 4 bases, J lost 2 bases, and 15 bases lay in between. Germline V gene data show CDR1 as GTSNPN and CDR2 as SVGIG (reference sequence). CDR3 length equals 15 residues. DNA for the CDR3: TGTGCCTGGAACGGTAGGACTACTCCCTACAATGAGCAGTTCTTC. As protein: CAWNGRTTPYNEQFF.

DNA of the CDR3: TGTGCCAGCACCCAGACAGGGGATGAGCAGTTCTTC. This gives the protein CASTQTGDEQFF. The V call is TRBV6-5, the J call TRBJ2-1; TRBD1 matches 8 bases. After removal of 7 bases from V and 8 bases from J, the junction contained 4 bases not matched to a gene. Germline V gives CDR1 MNHEY, CDR2 SVGAGI. The CDR3 is made up of 12 amino acids.

The V call is TRBV30, the J call TRBJ2-3, with D perhaps TRBD1 (6 bases). Trimming pared 3 bases from V and 2 bases from J, leaving 18 bases between. Germline values: CDR1 GTSNPN, CDR2 SVGIG (reference sequence). The length of the CDR3 is 16 residues. The CDR3 sequence: CAWRARGAIPTDTQYF. The CDR3 nucleotides read TGTGCCTGGAGGGCCAGGGGTGCAATTCCCACAGATACGCAGTATTTT. The full variable domain, its missing parts supplied by reference TRBV30 and TRBJ2-3, is SQTIHQWPATLVQPVGSPLSLECTVEGTSNPNLYWYRQAAGRGLQLLFYSVGIGQISSEVPQNLSASRPQDRQFILSSKKLLLSDSGFYLCAWRARGAIPTDTQYFGPGTRLTVL.

CDR3 sequence reads: CASSQVTLTDTQYF. The CDR3 DNA is TGCGCCAGCAGCCAAGTGACACTCACAGATACGCAGTATTTT. This chain uses TRBV4-3 with TRBJ2-3, with unresolved D. V lost 1 base and J 2 bases, leaving 7 bases between the germline ends. The CDR3 consists of 14 residues. Germline CDR1 reads LGHNA; CDR2 reads YSLEER.

This chain connects TRBV27 to TRBJ1-2, with 8 nucleotides matching TRBD1. Germline V gene lookup returns CDR1 MNHEY and CDR2 SMNVEV (reference sequence). The CDR3 has 14 residues. The J segment lost 3 bases and the V segment lost 6 bases, leaving 6 bases of the junction unmatched. Written as DNA, the CDR3 is TGTGCCAGCAGCCCAGGGGGCGCGGACTATGGCTACACCTTC. Its protein product is CASSPGGADYGYTF.

V usage is TRBV5-4 and J usage is TRBJ2-2, with 7 bases identical to TRBD2. V shed 4 bases and J 0 bases; nucleotides not matched to a gene: 9. The length of the CDR3 is 17 residues. CDR1 SGHNT and CDR2 YYREEE come from the germline V gene (reference sequence). The CDR3 reads CASSPTSTSSNTGELFF. CDR3 bases: TGTGCCAGCAGCCCAACGTCGACTAGCTCGAACACCGGGGAGCTGTTTTTT.

The chain carries TRBV5-1 and TRBJ2-1, with TRBD1 identical over 10 bases. This CDR3 has 15 residues. V lost 1 base to trimming and J lost 6 bases; unmatched junction nucleotides: 4. CDR1 and CDR2 (germline): SGHRS, YFSETQ. The CDR3 DNA follows: TGCGCCAGCAGCTTGACGGGACAGGGGACCAATGAGCAGTTCTTC. It translates to CASSLTGQGTNEQFF.

This rearrangement joins TRBV28 to TRBJ1-1; 9 nucleotides line up with TRBD1. This CDR3 has 16 amino acids. The trim removed 5 bases at V and 4 bases at J, leaving 11 bases unmatched. Germline CDR1 and CDR2: MDHEN and SYDVKM. The CDR3 nucleotides read TGTGCCAGCAGTCCGAGGGACAGGGCCTTAACCACTGAAGCTTTCTTT. It is translated as CASSPRDRALTTEAFF.

This chain links TRBV6-5 with TRBJ2-7; 9 nucleotides match TRBD1. Trimming cost V 5 bases and J 7 bases; bases outside gene matches: 9. Germline lookup yields CDR1 MNHEY and CDR2 SVGAGI. The CDR3 runs 14 residues. The CDR3 DNA sequence: TGTGCCAGCAGTGAAACAGGGGGCGTAGGTGAGCAGTACTTC. This codes for CASSETGGVGEQYF.

The CDR3 spells CASSLTGGVADTQYF. In nucleotides, the CDR3 is TGTGCCAGCAGCTTAACGGGAGGGGTGGCAGATACGCAGTATTTT. The genes are TRBV7-2 and TRBJ2-3; 8 bases are a match to TRBD2. CDR1 and CDR2 from the germline V gene are SGHTA and FQGNSA. CDR3 length equals 15 residues. V was clipped by 2 bases and J by 4 bases; unmatched bases: 5. The full variable domain, completed using reference TRBV7-2 and TRBJ2-3, is GAGVSQSPSNKVTEKGKDVELRCDPISGHTALYWYRQSLGQGLEFLIYFQGNSAPDKSGLPSDRFSAERTGGSVSTLTIQRTQQEDSAVYLCASSLTGGVADTQYFGPGTRLTVL.